Each of the 2 T cell receptor beta chains below was sequenced from the same sample in a study of blood T cell repertoires in COVID-19 (dated by TCRdb to 2018 to 2020). Library prep was done by the immunoSEQ multiplex PCR assay. TCRdb retrieved this table from immuneACCESS and kept in-frame rearrangements only. Not all clones are present; in checked studies, unresolved V genes account for under half, and no reason is known for the remainder. For this sample there are about 210,000 clones; around 90% appear just once. 1.5% to 2% of the sample rests with the top ten. Sequenced input: peripheral blood. All receptors derive from a man aged 65 to 85 with acute or convalescent COVID-19.

In its sample, this clone was seen once. This sequence joins TRBV7-3 and TRBJ2-1; D is uncertain. Germline V gives CDR1 SGHTA, CDR2 FQGTGA. The CDR3 consists of 14 residues. V shed 5 bases and J shed 0 bases, with 8 bases lying between them. Here the CDR3 DNA reads TGTGCCAGCAGCCCCCCGGGCTCCTACAATGAGCAGTTCTTC. Translation: CASSPPGSYNEQFF. Full variable domain (missing parts from reference TRBV7-3 and TRBJ2-1): GAGVSQTPSNKVTEKGKYVELRCDPISGHTALYWYRQSLGQGPEFLIYFQGTGAADDSGLPNDRFFAVRPEGSVSTLKIQRTERGDSAVYLCASSPPGSYNEQFFGPGTRLTVL.

The chain uses TRBV9 and TRBJ2-7; D is possibly TRBD2 (7 bases). The CDR3 covers 15 residues. Trimming pared 3 bases from V and 4 bases from J, leaving 17 bases between. Germline CDR1 and CDR2: SGDLS and YYNGEE. The CDR3 loop is CASSAGGWGVYEQYF. CDR3 DNA sequence: TGTGCCAGCAGCGCGGGGGGCTGGGGGGTTTACGAGCAGTACTTC.